Below are 27 T cell receptor beta chains sequenced from a single sample in a study of shared clonotypes between healthy human individuals. Assay used: immunoSEQ multiplex PCR; TCRdb lists only in-frame clones, some missing. The repertoire holds 1.5 million to 1.9 million clones, with 98% as singletons. The specimen sequenced was naive CD4+ T cells sorted from blood. Subset of the sample: CD45RA+ positively selected. These receptors were obtained from a man between 25 and 39 years old in good health.

The rearrangement joins TRBV10-2 to TRBJ2-5, with TRBD2 identical over 9 bases. Germline trimming cut 6 bases from V and 5 bases from J; bases unmatched to any gene: 10. The length of the CDR3 is 15 residues. From germline, CDR1 is WSHSY and CDR2 SAAADI. The CDR3 sequence is CASRSLAGADETQYF. CDR3 DNA sequence: TGCGCCAGCAGATCGTTAGCGGGAGCAGATGAGACCCAGTACTTC.

This clone is a singleton in its sample. The chain carries TRBV2 and TRBJ1-5; D unresolved. The length of the CDR3 is 13 residues. Germline V gene sequence: CDR1 SNHLY, CDR2 FYNNEI. V was trimmed by 6 bases and J by 0 bases, leaving 6 bases between them. CDR3 sequence reads: CASRDGSNQPQHF. CDR3 coding DNA: TGTGCCAGCAGAGACGGTAGCAATCAGCCCCAGCATTTT.

The chain joins TRBV5-1 to TRBJ2-5; 7 bases match TRBD1. CDR1 and CDR2 from the germline V gene are SGHRS and YFSETQ. Germline trimming cut 5 bases from V and 3 bases from J; bases unmatched to any gene: 7. This CDR3 is built from 14 residues. CDR3 bases: TGCGCCAGCAGTATTGGGACAGCAAAAGAGACCCAGTACTTC. Translation: CASSIGTAKETQYF.

Comment on this clone: This sample includes further DNA sequences coding for the same CDR3. The chain combines TRBV29-1 with TRBJ2-3; D unclear. CDR3 length equals 10 residues. V was trimmed by 1 base and J by 5 bases, leaving 1 base between them. Germline assignment: CDR1 SQVTM and CDR2 ANQGSEA. The CDR3 coding sequence is TGCAGCGTTGAAGGAGATACGCAGTATTTT. Protein product: CSVEGDTQYF.

The V and J genes are TRBV5-4 and TRBJ1-2, with TRBD1 matching 8 bases. Germline loops: CDR1 SGHNT, CDR2 YYREEE (reference sequence). Trimming at V came to 9 bases and at J to 7 bases, leaving 14 bases not matched to a gene. The CDR3 consists of 14 residues. DNA for the CDR3: TGTGCCATCGGTCCTCCGGACAGGGAGTTTGGCTACACCTTC. The encoded protein is CAIGPPDREFGYTF.

The rearrangement uses TRBV28 and TRBJ2-2, with no clear D. Germline V gene sequence: CDR1 MDHEN, CDR2 SYDVKM. Between the trimmed V and J ends, which lost 3 bases and 0 bases, there was a span of 17 bases. The CDR3 is made up of 18 amino acids. The CDR3 nucleotides are TGTGCCAGCAGTTTTGGTTTAACGGGTTCCGCGAACACCGGGGAGCTGTTTTTT. The encoded protein is CASSFGLTGSANTGELFF.

This chain connects TRBV5-4 to TRBJ1-2; the D gene is possibly TRBD1 (6 bases). V was pared by 4 bases and J by 6 bases, with 22 bases between. The CDR3 is 16 residues long. The germline CDR1 and CDR2 sequences are SGHNT and YYREEE (reference sequence). CDR3 amino acids: CASSPSLGQGIDGYTF. The CDR3 nucleotides are TGTGCCAGCAGCCCGTCCTTGGGGCAGGGGATCGATGGCTACACCTTC.

This clone has just one count. This chain links TRBV5-3 with TRBJ2-3, with D hard to call. TRBV5-3 qualifies as an ORF whose function is uncertain. Trimming took off 4 bases at V and 4 bases at J, with 10 bases between the two ends. The CDR3 loop spans 13 amino acids. CDR3 region: CARSPESSDTQYF. As DNA, the CDR3 is TGTGCCAGAAGCCCGGAGTCATCAGATACGCAGTATTTT.

The V gene is TRBV2, the J gene TRBJ2-1; D is unresolved. The ends were cut back, 8 bases at V and 7 bases at J, with 21 bases in the middle. Per the germline V gene, CDR1 is SNHLY and CDR2 is FYNNEI. The CDR3 covers 15 residues. The CDR3: CASRTMAGFKNEQFF. In DNA, the CDR3 is TGTGCCAGCCGCACGATGGCTGGGTTTAAGAATGAGCAGTTCTTC. Supplemented by reference TRBV2 and TRBJ2-1, the full variable domain reads EPEVTQTPSHQVTQMGQEVILRCVPISNHLYFYWYRQILGQKVEFLVSFYNNEISEKSEIFDDQFSVERPDGSNFTLKIRSTKLEDSAMYFCASRTMAGFKNEQFFGPGTRLTVL.

With respect to this clone: Other DNA sequences from this sample encode an identical CDR3 as well. The chain links TRBV11-2 to TRBJ2-6, with a tentative D call TRBD1 (5 bases). The V gene's germline CDR1 is SGHAT and CDR2 FQNNGV. V lost 3 bases to trimming and J lost 2 bases, with 11 bases between them. The CDR3 loop spans 16 amino acids. In DNA form, the CDR3 reads TGTGCCAGCAGCTTGGGGCGTGGAACTGGGGCCAACGTCCTGACTTTC. Translated: CASSLGRGTGANVLTF.

This chain uses TRBV5-1 with TRBJ1-2, with D uncertain. Germline V gene data show CDR1 as SGHRS and CDR2 as YFSETQ. V lost 4 bases to trimming and J lost 5 bases, with 9 bases between them. The CDR3 has 12 residues. As DNA, the CDR3 is TGCGCCAGCAGCCCGGGAATTTATGGCTACACCTTC. Its translation: CASSPGIYGYTF.

The gene calls are TRBV5-1 and TRBJ2-1; tentative D call: TRBD1 (6 bases). From germline, CDR1 is SGHRS and CDR2 YFSETQ. The V gene lost 3 bases and the J gene lost 1 base, with 11 bases spanning the gap. The CDR3 totals 15 residues. The CDR3 region has the DNA TGCGCCAGCAGCTCGTACAGGGAATCCTACAATGAGCAGTTCTTC. Protein sequence: CASSSYRESYNEQFF.

This chain uses TRBV28 with TRBJ2-5; D unclear. Trimming removed 6 bases at V and 4 bases at J, with 9 bases between. CDR3 length: 12 amino acids. Germline values: CDR1 MDHEN, CDR2 SYDVKM. DNA of the CDR3: TGTGCCAGCAGCTCGATCTTAGAGACCCAGTACTTC. It yields the protein CASSSILETQYF.

This clone came up once. The chain has TRBV28 and TRBJ2-7, with 10 bases aligning to TRBD2. The CDR3 extends over 17 amino acids. Unmatched junction bases numbered 12, after V lost 7 bases and J lost 0 bases. The germline gives CDR1 MDHEN, CDR2 SYDVKM. The CDR3 region is CASNEPSGSPSSYEQYF. The CDR3 DNA follows: TGTGCCAGCAATGAACCTAGCGGGAGTCCGAGCTCCTACGAGCAGTACTTC.

This clone was seen just once. V gene TRBV15 combines with J gene TRBJ1-1; no reliable D call. The CDR3 runs to 14 residues. V was pared by 0 bases and J by 11 bases, with 16 bases between. Germline lookup yields CDR1 LNHNV and CDR2 YYDKDF (reference sequence). CDR3: CATSRDPGWGWAFF. The CDR3 DNA follows: TGTGCCACCAGCAGAGATCCGGGTTGGGGTTGGGCTTTCTTT.

The J gene is TRBJ2-1, the V gene TRBV28, with no clear D. This CDR3 is 15 amino acids long. Germline CDR1 and CDR2: MDHEN and SYDVKM. The V gene lost 3 bases and the J gene lost 0 bases, with 9 bases spanning the gap. The CDR3 nucleotides are TGTGCCAGCAGTTTTTGGGCAAGCTCCTACAATGAGCAGTTCTTC. Protein product: CASSFWASSYNEQFF.

The CDR3 region is CASSQELRVTGELFF. The DNA for the CDR3 is TGCGCCAGCAGCCAAGAGCTGCGGGTCACCGGGGAGCTGTTTTTT. The genes are TRBV4-3 and TRBJ2-2; D perhaps matches TRBD2 (5 bases). The germline V gene has CDR1 LGHNA and CDR2 YSLEER. V gave up 0 bases and J gave up 4 bases, with 9 bases separating them. This CDR3 is 15 amino acids long.

The chain joins TRBV4-2 to TRBJ1-5, with TRBD1 matching 7 bases. This CDR3 has 18 residues. J lost 6 bases, V lost 0 bases, and 14 bases had no gene match. The germline gives CDR1 LGHNA, CDR2 YNFKEQ. The CDR3 nucleotides are TGTGCCAGCAGCCAAGATGGCGAGGGGGCGGCGCGTAGTCAGCCCCAGCATTTT. This translates into CASSQDGEGAARSQPQHF.

The rearrangement uses TRBV9 and TRBJ2-7; D possibly corresponds to TRBD2 (6 bases). Germline V lookup: CDR1 SGDLS, CDR2 YYNGEE. V lost 0 bases and J 4 bases, leaving 14 bases between the germline ends. CDR3 size: 15 residues. Here the CDR3 reads CASSVAGTWDYEQYF. The CDR3 coding sequence is TGTGCCAGCAGCGTAGCGGGGACTTGGGATTACGAGCAGTACTTC.

The chain combines TRBV14 with TRBJ2-7, with 7 positions matching TRBD2. CDR1 SGHDN and CDR2 FVKESK come from the germline V gene. The CDR3 loop spans 15 amino acids. Unmatched junction bases numbered 6, after V lost 1 base and J lost 3 bases. CDR3 coding DNA: TGTGCCAGCAGCCAAGGGCGGGGGATTCTCTACGAGCAGTACTTC. This gives the protein CASSQGRGILYEQYF. Together with reference TRBV14 and TRBJ2-7, the CDR3 gives the full variable domain: EAGVTQFPSHSVIEKGQTVTLRCDPISGHDNLYWYRRVMGKEIKFLLHFVKESKQDESGMPNNRFLAERTGGTYSTLKVQPAELEDSGVYFCASSQGRGILYEQYFGPGTRLTVT.

The rearrangement links TRBV4-3 to TRBJ2-7, with a weak D call TRBD1 (5 bases). The CDR3 spans 13 residues. The V gene lost 1 base and the J gene lost 6 bases, with 10 bases spanning the gap. CDR1 is LGHNA, CDR2 YSLEER, per germline. Here the CDR3 DNA reads TGCGCCAGCAGCCAAGCGGCAGGGATCGAGCAGTACTTC. This sequence encodes CASSQAAGIEQYF.

V is TRBV6-1 and J is TRBJ1-5; D ambiguous. Germline CDR1 is MNHNS and CDR2 is SASEGT. The CDR3 extends over 13 amino acids. The V gene lost 6 bases and the J gene lost 5 bases, with 11 bases spanning the gap. This chain's CDR3 is CASRGQGYQPQHF. CDR3 coding DNA: TGTGCCAGCAGGGGTCAAGGGTATCAGCCCCAGCATTTT.

The chain has TRBV5-1 and TRBJ1-5, with no clear D. V lost 0 bases to trimming and J lost 4 bases, with 8 bases between them. Germline CDR1 SGHRS, CDR2 YFSETQ. This CDR3 is built from 14 residues. The CDR3 region is CASSLEVTNQPQHF. The CDR3 DNA is TGCGCCAGCAGCTTGGAAGTAACGAATCAGCCCCAGCATTTT.

The chain recombines TRBV28 with TRBJ2-2, with 8 bases that match TRBD2. J gave up 1 base and V 4 bases, and 2 bases lay outside the gene matches. From germline, CDR1 is MDHEN and CDR2 SYDVKM. The CDR3 is 15 amino acids. The chain's CDR3 is CASSSREGNTGELFF. The CDR3 DNA reads TGTGCCAGCAGTTCCCGGGAGGGGAACACCGGGGAGCTGTTTTTT.

As to this clone: The same CDR3 arises from other DNA sequences in this sample as well. The chain joins TRBV18 to TRBJ2-3; 7 bases agree with TRBD1. This CDR3 is built from 14 residues. After removal of 3 bases from V and 4 bases from J, the junction contained 4 bases not matched to a gene. The germline V gene has CDR1 KGHSH and CDR2 LQKENI. CDR3 region: CASSPNQGADTQYF. The CDR3, as DNA: TGTGCCAGCTCACCGAATCAGGGGGCAGATACGCAGTATTTT.

CDR3 residues: CASSVTGEVYSGANVLTF. For the CDR3, the DNA is TGTGCCAGCAGTGTCACGGGGGAGGTTTACTCTGGGGCCAACGTCCTGACTTTC. The V call is TRBV27, the J call TRBJ2-6, with D possibly being TRBD2 (6 bases). V dropped 5 bases and J dropped 0 bases, with 17 bases sitting between them. The CDR3 has 18 residues. CDR1 is MNHEY and CDR2 is SMNVEV in the germline V gene (reference sequence).

The genes are TRBV5-4 and TRBJ1-4; D may be TRBD1 (5 bases). Trimming took off 3 bases at V and 7 bases at J, with 16 bases between the two ends. CDR3 length: 15 residues. The germline CDR1 and CDR2 sequences are SGHNT and YYREEE (reference sequence). The CDR3 sequence: CASSSFVGEGEKLFF. DNA for the CDR3: TGTGCCAGCAGCTCGTTTGTAGGGGAGGGTGAAAAACTGTTTTTT. Together with reference TRBV5-4 and TRBJ1-4, the CDR3 gives the full variable domain: ETGVTQSPTHLIKTRGQQVTLRCSSQSGHNTVSWYQQALGQGPQFIFQYYREEENGRGNFPPRFSGLQFPNYSSELNVNALELDDSALYLCASSSFVGEGEKLFFGSGTQLSVL.